The present T cell receptor (beta chain) was sequenced within a study of blood T cell repertoires in COVID-19. Whole-study context: From the United States, Italy and Spain came samples of acute and convalescent COVID-19. Sources were T cells, B-cell-depleted T cells, or PBMCs; the material itself was cDNA or gDNA.

Some clones are missing from TCRdb's copy, which holds only in-frame ones; the method was immunoSEQ multiplex PCR. The sample lists 110,000 or so clones, around 86% occurring once. The CDR3 loop spans 16 amino acids. In germline, CDR1 is LGHNA, CDR2 YSLEER. Trimming stripped 0 bases from V and 0 bases from J, with 9 bases between. This chain links TRBV4-3 with TRBJ1-5; D gene uncertain. The sequencing sample was made of peripheral blood. The clonotype comes from a man older than 75 with acute or convalescent COVID-19. The CDR3 loop reads CASSQDRGDSNQPQHF. DNA of the CDR3: TGCGCCAGCAGCCAAGATCGCGGCGATAGCAATCAGCCCCAGCATTTT.